This TCR beta chain was found in a study of blood T cell repertoires in COVID-19. Study details: The origin of the acute and convalescent COVID-19 samples was the United States, Italy and Spain. Sample material is recorded as cDNA or gDNA derived from T cells, B-cell-depleted T cells, or PBMCs.

Profiling relied on immunoSEQ multiplex PCR, and the TCRdb table lists in-frame clones only, not all of them. The table lists around 250,000 clones, around nine tenths of them singletons, with approximately 3.4% in the top ten. Germline loops: CDR1 SQVTM, CDR2 ANQGSEA. J was trimmed by 0 bases and V by 7 bases; bases with no gene match: 10. This CDR3 comprises 15 residues. Enrolled through a virtual design, the participants were between roughly 18 and 95 years of age and came from some 25 US areas. Exposed volunteers were people who met a COVID-19 case within 2 weeks before study entry. The TCR sequence derives from a woman in her 40s who had been exposed to COVID-19. The sequenced sample was PBMCs or T cells enriched from blood (not recorded which). J is TRBJ1-1 and V is TRBV29-1; TRBD1 matches 8 bases. CDR3 amino acids: CSASYRGTMNTEAFF. The CDR3 DNA follows: TGCAGCGCGTCATACAGGGGGACGATGAACACTGAAGCTTTCTTT.